A single sample gave rise to the 11 T cell receptor beta chains below, sequenced in a study of T cells after yellow fever vaccination. Each CDR3 protein gets one entry after TCRdb re-called the 5' RACE reads with MiXCR. This repertoire shows 250,000 to 300,000 distinct CDR3 sequences, roughly 5.2% found once; its top ten account for less than 3.5%. Specimen: CD4+ T cells sorted from PBMCs, collected on the day of the yellow fever booster vaccination. These receptors all stem from a man between 18 and 35 years old who received the YFV17D yellow fever vaccine.

DNA of the CDR3: TGTGCCAGCAGTAGACTAGCGGGGGGGCCTGTCCCAGATACGCAGTATTTT. The encoded protein is CASSRLAGGPVPDTQYF. The rearrangement joins TRBV6-4 to TRBJ2-3, with 14 bases fitting TRBD2. V was pared by 5 bases and J by 4 bases, with 8 bases of the junction left unmatched. The CDR3 runs 17 residues. Per the germline V gene, CDR1 is MRHNA and CDR2 is SNTAGT.

In its sample, this clonotype was seen a few times. The rearrangement links TRBV12-3 or TRBV12-4 to TRBJ2-5, with TRBD1 matching over 7 bases. The V segment lost 2 bases and the J segment 1 base; nucleotides outside the gene matches: 4. The CDR3 runs to 15 residues. Here the CDR3 DNA reads TGTGCCAGCAGTTTATTTCAGGGGGTCCAAGAGACCCAGTACTTC. Its protein product is CASSLFQGVQETQYF.

The chain couples TRBV2 to TRBJ2-5, with TRBD2 identical over 8 bases. Germline CDR1 SNHLY, CDR2 FYNNEI. This CDR3 comprises 13 residues. Germline trimming cut 11 bases from V and 4 bases from J; bases unmatched to any gene: 9. The DNA of the CDR3 is TGTGCCCCAACGGGGGGGAATGGAGAGACCCAGTACTTC. Protein sequence: CAPTGGNGETQYF.

This clonotype was counted only a few times. The chain has TRBV5-1 and TRBJ2-1; TRBD2 aligns across 10 bases. Per germline, CDR1 SGHRS and CDR2 YFSETQ. The CDR3 spans 16 residues. V lost 5 bases, J lost 8 bases, and 13 bases stayed unmatched. The CDR3 region is CASSLTPGLAMYEQFF. Written as DNA, the CDR3 is TGCGCCAGCAGTCTCACCCCGGGACTAGCGATGTATGAGCAGTTCTTC.

This clonotype was detected only a few times. V usage is TRBV12-3 or TRBV12-4 and J usage is TRBJ1-1; D not certain. V was clipped by 3 bases and J by 6 bases, with 14 bases between them. The CDR3 has 14 residues. The CDR3 region is CASSFSGLSAEAFF. DNA of the CDR3: TGTGCCAGCAGTTTTAGTGGGCTGTCCGCTGAAGCTTTCTTT.

This clonotype came up many times. The chain uses TRBV5-1 and TRBJ1-5; D is undetermined. Looked up from germline, CDR1 is SGHRS and CDR2 is YFSETQ. This CDR3 has 13 amino acids. Trimming cost V 0 bases and J 6 bases, with 7 bases left between them. CDR3 sequence reads: CASSLAAGQPQHF. The CDR3 coding sequence is TGCGCCAGCAGCTTGGCCGCGGGTCAGCCCCAGCATTTT.

This clonotype was seen many times. The chain has TRBV7-9 and TRBJ2-5; D ambiguous. Germline V gene sequence: CDR1 SEHNR, CDR2 FQNEAQ (reference sequence). The V gene lost 1 base and the J gene lost 4 bases, with 13 bases spanning the gap. CDR3 length equals 15 residues. CDR3 amino acids: CASSLGDQTGETQYF. The DNA for the CDR3 is TGTGCCAGCAGCTTAGGTGACCAAACCGGAGAGACCCAGTACTTC.

The J gene is TRBJ2-7, the V gene TRBV7-2, with D possibly matching TRBD2 (6 bases). Germline V gives CDR1 SGHTA, CDR2 FQGNSA. V lost 5 bases and J 2 bases, leaving 16 bases between the germline ends. This CDR3 has 15 residues. Written as DNA, the CDR3 is TGTGCCAGCAGCCCTACGGGCGGGGCTGCCTACGAGCAGTACTTC. Amino acid sequence: CASSPTGGAAYEQYF.

The chain has TRBV18 and TRBJ2-5, with D possibly called TRBD1 or TRBD2 (5 bases each). Between the trimmed V and J ends, which lost 5 bases and 2 bases, there was a span of 15 bases. CDR1 is KGHSH, CDR2 LQKENI, per germline. The CDR3 length is 15 residues. The CDR3 reads CASSGPGRHQETQYF. The CDR3 bases are TGTGCCAGCTCAGGTCCGGGACGCCATCAAGAGACCCAGTACTTC.

V usage is TRBV18 and J usage is TRBJ2-3; TRBD2 matches 9 bases. Trimming removed 3 bases from V and 6 bases from J; junction bases left unmatched: 4. Germline V gene lookup returns CDR1 KGHSH and CDR2 LQKENI. This CDR3 is 14 amino acids long. The CDR3 sequence: CASSPRTSEDTQYF. CDR3 nucleotides: TGTGCCAGCTCACCCAGGACTAGCGAGGATACGCAGTATTTT.

This chain connects TRBV7-8 to TRBJ2-7; 10 bases align to TRBD1. This CDR3 spans 16 amino acids. Trimming at V came to 5 bases and at J to 4 bases, leaving 11 bases not matched to a gene. CDR1 and CDR2 (germline): SGHVS, FQNEAQ. The DNA for the CDR3 is TGTGCCAGCAGCCCAATATCCGGGACAGGGGTTTACGAGCAGTACTTC. This sequence encodes CASSPISGTGVYEQYF.